Shown below are 13 T cell receptor beta chains from a single sample sequenced in a study of T cells after posttransplantation cyclophosphamide. Cyclophosphamide on days +3 and +4 followed busulfan-fludarabine conditioning and a marrow graft. Assay: immunoSEQ multiplex PCR; the TCRdb copy retains only in-frame clones and omits some. The profile shows 3,500 or so clones, 70% to 80% of them singletons. The sample consisted of PBMCs, taken about 190 days after allogeneic stem cell transplant with posttransplant cyclophosphamide. Every receptor here comes from a male patient between 60 and 69 years old who received an allogeneic stem cell transplant from a related donor and was CMV-positive. Some T cells may be transferred from the graft donor.

The chain joins TRBV28 to TRBJ1-5; 7 bases line up with TRBD1. The CDR3 has 15 amino acids. With 4 bases clipped from V and 0 bases from J, the junction kept 3 bases outside the gene matches. Per germline, CDR1 MDHEN and CDR2 SYDVKM. CDR3 region: CASSSTGNSNQPQHF. DNA for the CDR3: TGTGCCAGCAGTTCGACAGGGAATAGCAATCAGCCCCAGCATTTT.

The genes are TRBV7-9 and TRBJ2-1, with a weak D call TRBD2 (5 bases). The CDR3 has 15 residues. Germline lookup yields CDR1 SEHNR and CDR2 FQNEAQ (reference sequence). V dropped 5 bases and J dropped 5 bases, with 16 bases sitting between them. The CDR3 sequence is CASSPRGSFDNEQFF. The CDR3 DNA is TGTGCCAGCAGCCCCAGAGGGAGTTTCGACAATGAGCAGTTCTTC. Using reference TRBV7-9 and TRBJ2-1 for the parts outside the CDR3, the full variable domain is DTGVSQNPRHKITKRGQNVTFRCDPISEHNRLYWYRQTLGQGPEFLTYFQNEAQLEKSRLLSDRFSAERPKGSFSTLEIQRTEQGDSAMYLCASSPRGSFDNEQFFGPGTRLTVL.

The V and J genes are TRBV6-6 and TRBJ2-3; weak D call: TRBD1 (6 bases). CDR1 and CDR2 from the germline V gene are MNHNY and SVGAGI (reference sequence). This CDR3 has 13 residues. With 6 bases removed from V and 4 bases from J, the gap between germline ends came to 11 bases. The CDR3 loop reads CASSKTGSDTQYF. Written as DNA, the CDR3 is TGTGCCAGCAGCAAAACAGGGTCAGATACGCAGTATTTT.

This clone was counted only a few times. V gene TRBV5-1 combines with J gene TRBJ1-1; D is ambiguous. Germline CDR1 is SGHRS and CDR2 is YFSETQ. The V gene lost 0 bases and the J gene lost 8 bases, with 5 bases spanning the gap. This CDR3 contains 11 residues. The CDR3 DNA reads as TGCGCCAGCAGCTTGGGGCAGGAAGCTTTCTTT. It yields the protein CASSLGQEAFF.

The chain has TRBV6-6 and TRBJ2-7; 8 positions agree with TRBD2. Trimming took 6 bases from V and 9 from J; bases not matched to a gene: 10. Germline CDR1 reads MNHNY; CDR2 reads SVGAGI (reference sequence). The length of the CDR3 is 13 residues. CDR3 in DNA: TGTGCCAGCAGCCCCCGGGAGGGTCCTTCGCAGTACGTC. It codes for CASSPREGPSQYV.

This clone came up a few times. The rearrangement uses TRBV9 and TRBJ1-4; 7 bases are shared with TRBD1. CDR3 length: 15 amino acids. The germline gives CDR1 SGDLS, CDR2 YYNGEE. V dropped 4 bases and J dropped 6; count of bases not matched to a gene: 9. CDR3 residues: CASSLSTGTHEKLFF. The CDR3 DNA sequence: TGTGCCAGCAGCCTCTCGACAGGGACCCATGAAAAACTGTTTTTT.

For the CDR3, the DNA is TGTGCCGGAAATCAGGGACAGATTAATGAAAAACTGTTTTTT. Its translation is CAGNQGQINEKLFF. The chain joins TRBV30 to TRBJ1-4; TRBD1 aligns across 7 bases. Losses at the gene ends were 8 bases for V and 4 bases for J; bases not matched to a gene: 10. This CDR3 region has 14 residues. CDR1 is GTSNPN, CDR2 SVGIG, per germline (reference sequence).

The chain combines TRBV6-6 with TRBJ2-1; D is possibly TRBD1 (10 bases). Germline V lookup: CDR1 MNHNY, CDR2 SVGAGI (reference sequence). With 6 bases removed from V and 5 bases from J, the gap between germline ends came to 20 bases. The CDR3 is 16 amino acids. CDR3 protein: CASRPAGGTGDNEQFF. The CDR3 nucleotides read TGTGCCAGCAGGCCCGCGGGGGGGACAGGGGACAATGAGCAGTTCTTC.

This clone is a singleton in its sample. The V gene is TRBV5-4, the J gene TRBJ1-2, with D perhaps TRBD1 (6 bases). The CDR3 loop spans 15 amino acids. In germline, CDR1 is SGHNT, CDR2 YYREEE (reference sequence). V lost 4 bases and J lost 4, with 17 bases in between. The CDR3 here is CASSRQTGISYGYTF. CDR3 nucleotides: TGTGCCAGCAGCCGTCAAACAGGGATCTCCTATGGCTACACCTTC.

For the CDR3, the DNA is TGTGCCAGCAGTTATTACGACATTACCTACGAGCAGTACGTC. Amino acid sequence: CASSYYDITYEQYV. This chain joins TRBV6-5 and TRBJ2-7; D is ambiguous. The V gene lost 3 bases and the J gene lost 2 bases, with 11 bases spanning the gap. This CDR3 has 14 amino acids. Germline V CDR1 and CDR2: MNHEY, SVGAGI.

This clone was seen just once. The chain employs TRBV9 and TRBJ2-2, with D unresolved. The CDR3 runs to 13 residues. V shed 3 bases and J shed 7 bases, with 10 bases lying between them. Per the germline V gene, CDR1 is SGDLS and CDR2 is YYNGEE. The CDR3 reads CASSGTISGELFF. The CDR3 DNA is TGTGCCAGCAGCGGCACTATAAGCGGGGAGCTGTTTTTT. Full variable domain (remainder filled in from reference TRBV9 and TRBJ2-2): DSGVTQTPKHLITATGQRVTLRCSPRSGDLSVYWYQQSLDQGLQFLIQYYNGEERAKGNILERFSAQQFPDLHSELNLSSLELGDSALYFCASSGTISGELFFGEGSRLTVL.

In its sample, this clone was seen once. V gene TRBV7-9 combines with J gene TRBJ2-5; 10 nucleotides align to TRBD2. V lost 1 base to trimming and J lost 4 bases; unmatched junction nucleotides: 6. Germline V gives CDR1 SEHNR, CDR2 FQNEAQ (reference sequence). The CDR3 is 16 residues long. CDR3 sequence (DNA): TGTGCCAGCAGCTTAGGAGCGGGGGGGTCGGTAGAGACCCAGTACTTC. Translating it yields CASSLGAGGSVETQYF.

The V call is TRBV7-2, the J call TRBJ1-5; D call uncertain. V was trimmed by 3 bases and J by 2 bases, leaving 14 bases between them. CDR3 size: 16 residues. In germline, CDR1 is SGHTA, CDR2 FQGNSA. CDR3 coding DNA: TGTGCCAGCAGCTTCGGAGCGGACCCAGGCAATCAGCCCCAGCATTTT. Translation gives CASSFGADPGNQPQHF.